Each of the 10 T cell receptor beta chains below was sequenced from the same sample in a study of T cell clones after liver transplantation. Here immunoSEQ multiplex PCR was the method, and the copy in TCRdb shows in-frame clones only, minus some. The sample shows about 120,000 clones, 90% of them seen only once. Sample: CD4+ T cells from blood, taken 12 months after liver transplant. The receptors originated from a human patient who received a liver transplant. Certain T cells may be donor cells from the graft.

V gene TRBV2 combines with J gene TRBJ2-1, with 11 bases aligning to TRBD1. CDR1 and CDR2 from the germline V gene are SNHLY and FYNNEI. J gave up 5 bases and V 6 bases, and 6 bases lay outside the gene matches. CDR3 length equals 15 residues. The CDR3 nucleotides are TGTGCCAGCAGGATGGACAGGGGGCGACACAATGAGCAGTTCTTC. Amino acid sequence: CASRMDRGRHNEQFF.

J is TRBJ2-3 and V is TRBV10-2; D gene ambiguous. This CDR3 contains 15 residues. Germline assignment: CDR1 WSHSY and CDR2 SAAADI. Trimming removed 1 base at V and 2 bases at J, with 10 bases between. The CDR3 sequence: CASSELGRSTDTQYF. In DNA form, the CDR3 reads TGCGCCAGCAGTGAGTTGGGTAGATCCACAGATACGCAGTATTTT.

This chain connects TRBV5-5 to TRBJ1-5; D is unresolved. Germline V CDR1 and CDR2: SGHKS, YYEKEE (reference sequence). The CDR3 is 14 residues long. Trimming pared 1 base from V and 6 bases from J, leaving 11 bases between. The CDR3 DNA is TGTGCCAGCAGCTTGAGTACCGCTGGTCAGCCCCAGCATTTT. It is translated as CASSLSTAGQPQHF.

This rearrangement joins TRBV11-3 to TRBJ2-7; TRBD2 might be the D (5 bases). V was cut by 5 bases and J by 4 bases, with 15 bases left in between. The germline CDR1 and CDR2 sequences are SGHNT and YENEEA. The CDR3 totals 14 residues. CDR3 region: CASSPGGLRYEQYF. The CDR3 DNA follows: TGTGCCAGCAGCCCCGGAGGTCTCAGATACGAGCAGTACTTC.

The rearrangement links TRBV11-3 to TRBJ2-1, with 14 bases lining up with TRBD2. V trimming: 5 bases; J trimming: 0 bases; junction bases outside the gene matches: 3. The CDR3 sequence is 17 residues long. Per germline, CDR1 SGHNT and CDR2 YENEEA. The CDR3 DNA sequence: TGTGCCAGCAGCCTCGGGACTAGCGGGAGCTCCTACAATGAGCAGTTCTTC. This sequence encodes CASSLGTSGSSYNEQFF. Variable domain in full (rest from reference TRBV11-3 and TRBJ2-1): EAGVVQSPRYKIIEKKQPVAFWCNPISGHNTLYWYLQNLGQGPELLIRYENEEAVDDSQLPKDRFSAERLKGVDSTLKIQPAELGDSAVYLCASSLGTSGSSYNEQFFGPGTRLTVL.

In DNA form, the CDR3 reads TGTGCCAGCTCCTGGACTAGCGGGAGGGCAGATACGCAGTATTTT. Translated, it gives CASSWTSGRADTQYF. V gene TRBV18 combines with J gene TRBJ2-3; the match to TRBD2 covers 15 bases. Germline V gene sequence: CDR1 KGHSH, CDR2 LQKENI. The CDR3 sequence is 15 residues long. With 6 bases clipped from V and 4 bases from J, the junction kept 2 bases outside the gene matches.

The rearrangement joins TRBV10-2 to TRBJ1-5; no clear D. CDR3 size: 15 residues. Trimming took 0 bases from V and 5 from J, leaving 11 bases between them. CDR1 WSHSY and CDR2 SAAADI come from the germline V gene. This CDR3 is CASSESGGQHQPQHF. The CDR3 DNA reads TGCGCCAGCAGTGAGTCAGGCGGGCAGCATCAGCCCCAGCATTTT.

This chain joins TRBV7-2 and TRBJ2-7; 7 bases align to TRBD1. The V segment lost 8 bases and the J segment 6 bases; nucleotides outside the gene matches: 10. Per germline, CDR1 SGHTA and CDR2 FQGNSA. The CDR3 runs to 13 residues. In DNA form, the CDR3 reads TGTGCCAGCGGGGCCGACAGGGTTGGCGAGCAGTACTTC. This gives the protein CASGADRVGEQYF.

The CDR3 sequence: CAVAGVVPLRSGANVLTF. The CDR3, as DNA: TGTGCCGTCGCGGGGGTTGTGCCACTTCGATCTGGGGCCAACGTCCTGACTTTC. The chain couples TRBV10-3 to TRBJ2-6; 7 nucleotides align to TRBD2. The J segment lost 1 base and the V segment lost 11 bases, leaving 17 bases of the junction unmatched. Germline assignment: CDR1 ENHRY and CDR2 SYGVKD. The CDR3 loop spans 18 amino acids.

The V and J genes are TRBV10-3 and TRBJ2-3; 8 nucleotides line up with TRBD2. The V gene's germline CDR1 is ENHRY and CDR2 SYGVKD. The CDR3 has 16 residues. V gave up 3 bases and J gave up 8 bases; unmatched junction bases: 13. The chain's CDR3 is CAISDFGGGPLGTQYF. Here the CDR3 DNA reads TGTGCCATCAGTGATTTTGGCGGGGGGCCGTTGGGTACGCAGTATTTT.